Included here is one T cell receptor (beta chain) sequence, with context. This entry is derived from a study of identical twins. Using its own MiXCR run on the 5' RACE reads, TCRdb lists one record per CDR3 protein. The sample consists of about 660,000 distinct CDR3 sequences, 8% to 9% of them appearing once. Trimming cost V 0 bases and J 4 bases, with 10 bases left between them. The CDR3 has 14 amino acids. Per germline, CDR1 SGHRS and CDR2 YFSETQ. The data were also submitted as part of a second study, on yellow fever vaccine responses in identical twins.

The source of this sequence is a young woman in good health. The chain couples TRBV5-1 to TRBJ2-5; the D is unclear. Sequencing was carried out using PBMCs. The CDR3 bases are TGCGCCAGCAGCTTGGCGGTTGGTGTAGAGACCCAGTACTTC. Its protein product is CASSLAVGVETQYF.